One sample yielded the 22 T cell receptor beta chains listed below, sequenced in a study of shared clonotypes between healthy human individuals. Sequencing used immunoSEQ multiplex PCR; TCRdb keeps in-frame clones, though not all of them. Here the sample spans roughly 1,500,000 clones, roughly 98% being singletons. Sequencing used naive CD4+ T cells sorted from blood. As for subset: CD45RA+ positively selected. The origin of the receptors is a young man in good health.

This chain uses TRBV14 with TRBJ2-7; possible D gene TRBD1, 5 bases. The length of the CDR3 is 14 residues. Germline CDR1 is SGHDN and CDR2 is FVKESK. V was cut by 2 bases and J by 3 bases, with 11 bases left in between. The CDR3 is CASSQWRTNYEQYF. The DNA for the CDR3 is TGTGCCAGCAGCCAATGGCGGACAAACTACGAGCAGTACTTC. Full variable domain (rest looked up from reference TRBV14 and TRBJ2-7): EAGVTQFPSHSVIEKGQTVTLRCDPISGHDNLYWYRRVMGKEIKFLLHFVKESKQDESGMPNNRFLAERTGGTYSTLKVQPAELEDSGVYFCASSQWRTNYEQYFGPGTRLTVT.

The CDR3 is CSDKRENEQFF. The CDR3 DNA reads as TGCAGTGATAAGAGGGAGAATGAGCAGTTCTTC. The chain combines TRBV20-1 with TRBJ2-1; a possible D gene is TRBD2 (5 bases). This CDR3 is built from 11 residues. Germline values: CDR1 DFQATT, CDR2 SNEGSKA (reference sequence). The V and J ends lost 7 bases and 7 bases respectively, with 11 bases between them.

CDR3 in amino acids: CASSRDTGTASTDTQYF. The DNA for the CDR3 is TGTGCCAGCAGCCGTGATACTGGGACAGCTAGCACAGATACGCAGTATTTT. The rearrangement joins TRBV7-9 to TRBJ2-3; 7 positions agree with TRBD1. The CDR3 sequence is 17 residues long. Germline V lookup: CDR1 SEHNR, CDR2 FQNEAQ (reference sequence). V lost 5 bases to trimming and J lost 0 bases; unmatched junction nucleotides: 11.

DNA of the CDR3: TGTGCCAGCAGCTCCGGGACTAGCGGGAGTAAATACGAGCAGTACTTC. Translation: CASSSGTSGSKYEQYF. The chain links TRBV7-2 to TRBJ2-7; 14 bases line up with TRBD2. Germline values: CDR1 SGHTA, CDR2 FQGNSA. The CDR3 consists of 16 residues. V shed 4 bases and J 4 bases; nucleotides not matched to a gene: 6.

The chain uses TRBV5-1 and TRBJ1-2, with TRBD1 matching over 7 bases. This CDR3 contains 14 residues. Germline values: CDR1 SGHRS, CDR2 YFSETQ. J gave up 4 bases and V 2 bases, and 5 bases lay outside the gene matches. CDR3: CASSLQGSFYGYTF. CDR3 DNA sequence: TGCGCCAGCAGCTTACAGGGGTCTTTCTATGGCTACACCTTC.

The chain employs TRBV5-1 and TRBJ2-3, with a tentative D call TRBD1 (6 bases). The ends were cut back, 2 bases at V and 8 bases at J, with 9 bases in the middle. The CDR3 consists of 12 residues. Germline values: CDR1 SGHRS, CDR2 YFSETQ. The CDR3 DNA reads TGCGCCAGCAGCTTACAGGGTTCTACGCAGTATTTT. Translating it yields CASSLQGSTQYF.

On this clone: The same CDR3 is also encoded by other DNA sequences in this sample. The chain employs TRBV2 and TRBJ1-3, with a tentative D call TRBD1 (5 bases). The CDR3 consists of 13 residues. Germline V gene sequence: CDR1 SNHLY, CDR2 FYNNEI. The V gene lost 6 bases and the J gene lost 3 bases, with 9 bases spanning the gap. The DNA for the CDR3 is TGTGCCAGCAGCGACAGTAGTGGAAACACCATATATTTT. Translated: CASSDSSGNTIYF.

This sequence joins TRBV7-3 and TRBJ1-5; D not certain. CDR1 is SGHTA and CDR2 is FQGTGA in the germline V gene. The V end was cut by 5 bases, the J end by 4 bases, with 15 bases between. There are 15 residues in the CDR3. The CDR3 DNA is TGTGCCAGCAGCCCCCGGAGAGATACTAATCAGCCCCAGCATTTT. Translated, it gives CASSPRRDTNQPQHF.

The CDR3 region is CASSLQRGGTDTQYF. Here the CDR3 DNA reads TGTGCCAGCAGCTTACAAAGGGGCGGCACAGATACGCAGTATTTT. This sequence joins TRBV7-9 and TRBJ2-3; D is perhaps TRBD1 (5 bases). Germline lookup yields CDR1 SEHNR and CDR2 FQNEAQ (reference sequence). The CDR3 totals 15 residues. V dropped 2 bases and J dropped 1 base, with 10 bases sitting between them.

V is TRBV19 and J is TRBJ2-7, with 10 bases lining up with TRBD2. This CDR3 region has 14 residues. After removal of 7 bases from V and 2 bases from J, the junction contained 5 bases not matched to a gene. CDR1 is LNHDA, CDR2 SQIVND, per germline (reference sequence). CDR3 in DNA: TGTGCCAGTAAGCCTAGCGGGAGTCCCTACGAGCAGTACTTC. Its protein product is CASKPSGSPYEQYF.

This clone was observed once. The chain carries TRBV9 and TRBJ2-1; TRBD2 matches at 7 bases. Germline V gene sequence: CDR1 SGDLS, CDR2 YYNGEE. This CDR3 contains 12 residues. Trimming removed 7 bases from V and 5 bases from J; junction bases left unmatched: 3. In DNA, the CDR3 is TGTGCCAGCGGGCTAGCGGACAATGAGCAGTTCTTC. This gives the protein CASGLADNEQFF. The whole variable domain, filled in from reference TRBV9 and TRBJ2-1, reads DSGVTQTPKHLITATGQRVTLRCSPRSGDLSVYWYQQSLDQGLQFLIQYYNGEERAKGNILERFSAQQFPDLHSELNLSSLELGDSALYFCASGLADNEQFFGPGTRLTVL.

The chain combines TRBV6-6 with TRBJ2-1; D is possibly TRBD1 or TRBD2 (5 bases each). CDR3 length: 15 residues. The V and J ends lost 6 bases and 2 bases respectively, with 14 bases between them. CDR1 and CDR2 (germline): MNHNY, SVGAGI (reference sequence). The CDR3 DNA reads TGTGCCAGCAGCACCCGGGACCCCACCTACAATGAGCAGTTCTTC. Translated: CASSTRDPTYNEQFF.

This chain joins TRBV2 and TRBJ1-2; no clear D gene. V was trimmed by 5 bases and J by 8 bases, leaving 12 bases between them. Germline lookup yields CDR1 SNHLY and CDR2 FYNNEI. The CDR3 covers 12 residues. DNA for the CDR3: TGTGCCAGCAGTTCAGAGGCGCGGGGCTACACCTTC. It encodes CASSSEARGYTF.

This sequence joins TRBV5-1 and TRBJ2-3; D not resolved. Germline V gives CDR1 SGHRS, CDR2 YFSETQ. Deletions cut 5 bases from V and 0 bases from J, with 7 bases between. The CDR3 sequence is 13 residues long. CDR3 bases: TGCGCCAGCAGTACTTCTAGCACAGATACGCAGTATTTT. Protein sequence: CASSTSSTDTQYF.

The V and J genes are TRBV28 and TRBJ2-5; 7 positions match TRBD1. Per germline, CDR1 MDHEN and CDR2 SYDVKM. The CDR3 consists of 14 residues. V gave up 5 bases and J gave up 2 bases; unmatched junction bases: 5. The CDR3 spells CASSDRVGQETQYF. The CDR3 region has the DNA TGTGCCAGCAGTGACAGGGTTGGACAAGAGACCCAGTACTTC.

About this clone itself: This CDR3 is also generated by other DNA sequences in the sample. The chain uses TRBV10-2 and TRBJ1-5, with D possibly being TRBD1 (6 bases). Germline loops: CDR1 WSHSY, CDR2 SAAADI. The CDR3 covers 15 residues. V was shortened by 3 bases and J by 2 bases, with 11 bases between the two germline ends. The CDR3: CASSESGGRNQPQHF. The CDR3, as DNA: TGCGCCAGCAGTGAATCGGGGGGCCGCAATCAGCCCCAGCATTTT.

The chain links TRBV5-6 to TRBJ2-1; the match to TRBD2 covers 9 bases. The V gene end was trimmed by 2 bases and the J gene end by 2 bases; junction bases not matched to a gene: 5. The V gene's germline CDR1 is SGHDT and CDR2 YYEEEE. CDR3 size: 16 residues. Here the CDR3 reads CASSFLTSGTYNEQFF. For the CDR3, the DNA is TGTGCCAGCAGCTTCCTGACTAGCGGAACCTACAATGAGCAGTTCTTC.

CDR3 in amino acids: CASSVLAGGTNEQFF. The CDR3 coding sequence is TGTGCCAGCAGCGTACTAGCGGGAGGGACGAATGAGCAGTTCTTC. The chain has TRBV12-1 and TRBJ2-1; whether TRBD2, the table's D call, matches the DNA was not checked. TRBV12-1 has pseudogene status. This CDR3 has 15 amino acids.

The chain links TRBV11-1 to TRBJ1-1; D unclear. The CDR3 has 14 amino acids. Germline-derived CDR1 and CDR2 are SGHAT and FQDESV (reference sequence). The V end lost 1 base, the J end lost 5 bases, and 11 bases lay between the germline ends. The CDR3 is CASSLGTGRTEAFF. The CDR3 nucleotides read TGTGCCAGCAGCTTAGGTACGGGGAGGACTGAAGCTTTCTTT.

Notes on this clone: This sample also contains other DNA sequences that code for the same CDR3. V is TRBV19 and J is TRBJ2-3, with D unclear. This CDR3 contains 14 residues. Germline CDR1 and CDR2: LNHDA and SQIVND (reference sequence). Trimming cost V 3 bases and J 0 bases, with 7 bases left between them. The CDR3 DNA is TGTGCCAGTAGTATTGGCCTAAGCACAGATACGCAGTATTTT. Its translation: CASSIGLSTDTQYF.

The CDR3 coding sequence is TGTGCCAGCAGCTTAGATCAGGTGGCCGAGCAGTACTTC. Translating it yields CASSLDQVAEQYF. This chain connects TRBV7-8 to TRBJ2-7, with no clear D. CDR3 length equals 13 residues. Germline CDR1 is SGHVS and CDR2 is FQNEAQ. V lost 1 base and J lost 6, with 10 bases in between.

The chain links TRBV19 to TRBJ2-1; TRBD2 matches 9 bases. This CDR3 region has 14 residues. Germline lookup yields CDR1 LNHDA and CDR2 SQIVND (reference sequence). J lost 6 bases, V lost 5 bases, and 5 bases had no gene match. In DNA, the CDR3 is TGTGCCAGTAGTTTTAGCGGGAGTACCAATGAGCAGTTCTTC. This encodes CASSFSGSTNEQFF.